The 29 T cell receptor beta chains below come from one sample, sequenced in a study of shared clonotypes between healthy human individuals. Only in-frame clones appear in the TCRdb table, and some are missing; sequencing was by immunoSEQ multiplex PCR. Among about 490,000 clones listed, around 80% were seen once. Sequencing was done on a sample of PBMCs. Every receptor here comes from a woman aged 40-49 years in good health. Some clones in this sample may be carry-over from other donors' samples.

The gene calls are TRBV28 and TRBJ1-4, with D hard to call. The CDR3 runs to 13 residues. V lost 5 bases and J 0 bases, leaving 4 bases between the germline ends. Germline V gives CDR1 MDHEN, CDR2 SYDVKM. The CDR3 sequence is CASSRATNEKLFF. CDR3 DNA sequence: TGTGCCAGCAGTAGAGCAACTAATGAAAAACTGTTTTTT. Combining the CDR3 with reference TRBV28 and TRBJ1-4 gives the whole variable domain DVKVTQSSRYLVKRTGEKVFLECVQDMDHENMFWYRQDPGLGLRLIYFSYDVKMKEKGDIPEGYSVSREKKERFSLILESASTNQTSMYLCASSRATNEKLFFGSGTQLSVL.

This chain's CDR3 is CATSRDGLETDTQYF. The DNA for the CDR3 is TGTGCCACCAGCAGAGATGGTCTAGAGACAGATACGCAGTATTTT. The chain has TRBV15 and TRBJ2-3; D gene uncertain. The CDR3 is 15 residues long. CDR1 and CDR2 (germline): LNHNV, YYDKDF (reference sequence). Trimming took 0 bases from V and 3 from J, leaving 10 bases between them.

The V gene is TRBV9, the J gene TRBJ1-5; the match to TRBD1 covers 9 bases. CDR3 size: 15 residues. Germline CDR1 SGDLS, CDR2 YYNGEE. V dropped 3 bases and J dropped 3; count of bases not matched to a gene: 4. For the CDR3, the DNA is TGTGCCAGCAGCGGGACAGGGGAACACAATCAGCCCCAGCATTTT. It translates to CASSGTGEHNQPQHF. The full variable domain, with the rest looked up from reference TRBV9 and TRBJ1-5, is DSGVTQTPKHLITATGQRVTLRCSPRSGDLSVYWYQQSLDQGLQFLIQYYNGEERAKGNILERFSAQQFPDLHSELNLSSLELGDSALYFCASSGTGEHNQPQHFGDGTRLSIL.

V gene TRBV9 combines with J gene TRBJ1-1; 7 nucleotides match TRBD1. The length of the CDR3 is 15 residues. Unmatched junction bases numbered 7, after V lost 3 bases and J lost 2 bases. CDR1 SGDLS and CDR2 YYNGEE come from the germline V gene. CDR3 loop: CASSEAGQANTEAFF. CDR3 DNA: TGTGCCAGCAGCGAGGCCGGACAGGCTAACACTGAAGCTTTCTTT. Full variable domain (rest looked up from reference TRBV9 and TRBJ1-1): DSGVTQTPKHLITATGQRVTLRCSPRSGDLSVYWYQQSLDQGLQFLIQYYNGEERAKGNILERFSAQQFPDLHSELNLSSLELGDSALYFCASSEAGQANTEAFFGQGTRLTVV.

The chain carries TRBV19 and TRBJ2-2, with 9 bases aligning to TRBD1. V dropped 4 bases and J dropped 0; count of bases not matched to a gene: 0. This CDR3 comprises 15 residues. CDR1 LNHDA and CDR2 SQIVND come from the germline V gene (reference sequence). The CDR3 loop reads CASSRTGANTGELFF. In DNA, the CDR3 is TGTGCCAGTAGTAGGACAGGGGCGAACACCGGGGAGCTGTTTTTT.

V gene TRBV5-1 combines with J gene TRBJ1-2; TRBD1 matches at 8 bases. CDR1 is SGHRS, CDR2 YFSETQ, per germline. Trimming took 3 bases from V and 3 from J; bases not matched to a gene: 10. The CDR3 contains 16 residues. CDR3 protein: CASSSTPDRAYYGYTF. CDR3 sequence (DNA): TGCGCCAGCAGCTCCACCCCGGACAGGGCTTACTATGGCTACACCTTC.

This clone was detected once. The rearrangement uses TRBV19 and TRBJ2-7, with D perhaps TRBD1 or TRBD2 (5 bases each). This CDR3 has 13 amino acids. Looked up from germline, CDR1 is LNHDA and CDR2 is SQIVND (reference sequence). The V gene lost 6 bases and the J gene lost 3 bases, with 12 bases spanning the gap. CDR3 in amino acids: CASSRDPDYEQYF. DNA for the CDR3: TGTGCCAGTAGCCGGGACCCGGACTACGAGCAGTACTTC.

The chain couples TRBV27 to TRBJ2-2, with 7 nucleotides matching TRBD1. J lost 3 bases, V lost 7 bases, and 14 bases had no gene match. Germline V CDR1 and CDR2: MNHEY, SMNVEV (reference sequence). The CDR3 contains 17 residues. CDR3 region: CASTRGPTGLHTGELFF. In DNA, the CDR3 is TGTGCCAGCACCCGGGGACCGACAGGGTTGCACACCGGGGAGCTGTTTTTT.

CDR3 DNA sequence: TGTGCCAGCAGCGGACAGTCAACTAATGAAAAACTGTTTTTT. Translated, it gives CASSGQSTNEKLFF. The V call is TRBV28, the J call TRBJ1-4; tentatively, D is TRBD1 (6 bases). This CDR3 contains 14 residues. The V end was cut by 6 bases, the J end by 0 bases, with 8 bases between. Germline CDR1 reads MDHEN; CDR2 reads SYDVKM.

This chain connects TRBV29-1 to TRBJ2-1; D is uncertain. The germline gives CDR1 SQVTM, CDR2 ANQGSEA. This CDR3 is 14 amino acids long. The V and J ends lost 1 base and 1 base respectively, with 8 bases between them. CDR3 sequence reads: CSVEGLISYNEQFF. The CDR3 nucleotides read TGCAGCGTTGAAGGACTCATTTCCTACAATGAGCAGTTCTTC.

As concerns this clone: Just one base apart from a much larger clone, this may be a read error. The chain joins TRBV5-1 to TRBJ1-1, with 7 nucleotides matching TRBD1. Germline CDR1 reads SGHRS; CDR2 reads YFSETQ. The CDR3 spans 14 residues. As DNA, the CDR3 is TGCGCCGGCAGCCCCTCAGAGGGAGGGGGCGAGGCTTTCTTT. Residues: CAGSPSEGGGEAFF.

This clone was seen ten or more times. The chain joins TRBV4-3 to TRBJ1-2, with D uncertain. This CDR3 has 16 amino acids. Trimming removed 3 bases from V and 8 bases from J, with 22 bases in between. Germline V lookup: CDR1 LGHNA, CDR2 YSLEER. Written as DNA, the CDR3 is TGCGCCAGCAGCCAGTGGGTGGGCCCGGGTCGTGGCGGCTACACCTTC. Its protein product is CASSQWVGPGRGGYTF.

The chain uses TRBV6-1 and TRBJ2-5; TRBD2 might be the D (6 bases). The CDR3 extends over 16 amino acids. Germline V CDR1 and CDR2: MNHNS, SASEGT. Trimming shortened V by 0 bases and J by 5 bases, and 16 bases separated the two germline ends. CDR3 loop: CASSEARLGGPETQYF. CDR3 sequence (DNA): TGTGCCAGCAGTGAAGCGCGCTTGGGAGGACCCGAGACCCAGTACTTC.

This clone appeared a few times. The chain employs TRBV19 and TRBJ2-3, with TRBD1 matching 7 bases. CDR1 and CDR2 from the germline V gene are LNHDA and SQIVND (reference sequence). The CDR3 loop spans 13 amino acids. V was clipped by 10 bases and J by 4 bases; unmatched bases: 8. DNA for the CDR3: TGTGCCACCTCCAGGGGGAGCGCAGATACGCAGTATTTT. Its protein product is CATSRGSADTQYF.

V is TRBV28 and J is TRBJ2-1, with 9 bases aligning to TRBD2. The CDR3 consists of 17 residues. The germline CDR1 and CDR2 sequences are MDHEN and SYDVKM. V dropped 2 bases and J dropped 6; count of bases not matched to a gene: 11. CDR3 loop: CASSLPAGGPWGNEQFF. In nucleotides, the CDR3 is TGTGCCAGCAGTTTACCTGCGGGAGGGCCGTGGGGCAATGAGCAGTTCTTC.

The rearrangement joins TRBV6-5 to TRBJ2-3, with unresolved D. The CDR3 totals 14 residues. Trimming shortened V by 0 bases and J by 9 bases, and 13 bases separated the two germline ends. Germline V gene data show CDR1 as MNHEY and CDR2 as SVGAGI. The chain's CDR3 is CASSYSRLGKTQYF. The DNA for the CDR3 is TGTGCCAGCAGTTACTCGCGTCTGGGGAAAACGCAGTATTTT.

The chain links TRBV7-2 to TRBJ2-5; D not certain. The germline V and J ends were trimmed by 5 bases and 3 bases, with 13 bases remaining between them. The length of the CDR3 is 14 residues. CDR1 is SGHTA and CDR2 is FQGNSA in the germline V gene. This CDR3 is CASSISRNEETQYF. CDR3 DNA: TGTGCCAGCAGCATCTCCCGGAATGAAGAGACCCAGTACTTC. Using reference TRBV7-2 and TRBJ2-5 for the parts outside the CDR3, the full variable domain is GAGVSQSPSNKVTEKGKDVELRCDPISGHTALYWYRQSLGQGLEFLIYFQGNSAPDKSGLPSDRFSAERTGGSVSTLTIQRTQQEDSAVYLCASSISRNEETQYFGPGTRLLVL.

This chain connects TRBV28 to TRBJ2-1; D is unclear. Trimming shortened V by 6 bases and J by 3 bases, and 12 bases separated the two germline ends. The CDR3 length is 14 residues. Germline loops: CDR1 MDHEN, CDR2 SYDVKM. CDR3 nucleotides: TGTGCCAGCAGGCCGCTGACATTCTACAATGAGCAGTTCTTC. Amino acid sequence: CASRPLTFYNEQFF. Combining the CDR3 with reference TRBV28 and TRBJ2-1 gives the whole variable domain DVKVTQSSRYLVKRTGEKVFLECVQDMDHENMFWYRQDPGLGLRLIYFSYDVKMKEKGDIPEGYSVSREKKERFSLILESASTNQTSMYLCASRPLTFYNEQFFGPGTRLTVL.

Note on this clone: A much larger clone differs from this one at a single base, so this may be a read error. J is TRBJ1-5 and V is TRBV30, with unresolved D. Germline CDR1 and CDR2: GTSNPN and SVGIG (reference sequence). The CDR3 runs to 13 residues. Trimming stripped 5 bases from V and 3 bases from J, with 11 bases between. CDR3 loop: CAWADNFNQPQHF. The CDR3 DNA follows: TGTGCCTGGGCAGACAATTTCAATCAGCCCCAGCATTTT.

This clone was detected only a few times. V and J are TRBV5-1 and TRBJ2-7; no firm D call. Per germline, CDR1 SGHRS and CDR2 YFSETQ. CDR3 length: 14 residues. V was trimmed by 3 bases and J by 3 bases, leaving 13 bases between them. CDR3 DNA sequence: TGCGCCAGCAGCTCGCTGGGTAAGGGCTACGAGCAGTACTTC. This codes for CASSSLGKGYEQYF.

This clone was seen ten or more times. In DNA form, the CDR3 reads TGTGCCTGGAGCCCCGGGGGAAACACCGGGGAGCTGTTTTTT. Protein sequence: CAWSPGGNTGELFF. The chain has TRBV30 and TRBJ2-2, with TRBD2 as a possible D gene (6 bases). V was shortened by 3 bases and J by 2 bases, with 10 bases between the two germline ends. CDR3 length: 14 amino acids. The germline gives CDR1 GTSNPN, CDR2 SVGIG (reference sequence). Variable domain in full (rest from reference TRBV30 and TRBJ2-2): SQTIHQWPATLVQPVGSPLSLECTVEGTSNPNLYWYRQAAGRGLQLLFYSVGIGQISSEVPQNLSASRPQDRQFILSSKKLLLSDSGFYLCAWSPGGNTGELFFGEGSRLTVL.

CDR3 sequence: CASSIGDTQYF. CDR3 coding DNA: TGTGCCAGCAGCATCGGAGATACGCAGTATTTT. The chain recombines TRBV11-3 with TRBJ2-3; D unclear. Germline assignment: CDR1 SGHNT and CDR2 YENEEA. This CDR3 has 11 residues. V lost 5 bases to trimming and J lost 5 bases, with 5 bases between them.

This clone was picked up a small number of times. The chain uses TRBV28 and TRBJ2-7; the match to TRBD1 covers 8 bases. V trimming: 10 bases; J trimming: 5 bases; junction bases outside the gene matches: 10. Germline V lookup: CDR1 MDHEN, CDR2 SYDVKM. CDR3 length: 13 residues. The CDR3 DNA sequence: TGTGCCACCACCGGGACAGGCGGCCACGAGCAGTACTTC. It encodes CATTGTGGHEQYF.

The chain has TRBV28 and TRBJ1-1; D is perhaps TRBD1 (5 bases). V was pared by 9 bases and J by 4 bases, with 15 bases between. Germline CDR1 is MDHEN and CDR2 is SYDVKM. This CDR3 is built from 13 residues. Written as DNA, the CDR3 is TGTGCCAGTCGGCCCCGGGGGACCACTGAAGCTTTCTTT. Translation: CASRPRGTTEAFF. The variable domain in full, completed from reference TRBV28 and TRBJ1-1, reads DVKVTQSSRYLVKRTGEKVFLECVQDMDHENMFWYRQDPGLGLRLIYFSYDVKMKEKGDIPEGYSVSREKKERFSLILESASTNQTSMYLCASRPRGTTEAFFGQGTRLTVV.

V is TRBV4-3 and J is TRBJ2-3; D is undetermined. V was pared by 4 bases and J by 5 bases, with 10 bases between. This CDR3 is 13 amino acids long. The V gene's germline CDR1 is LGHNA and CDR2 YSLEER. This CDR3 is CASSPHPRDTQYF. The DNA for the CDR3 is TGCGCCAGCAGCCCCCACCCCCGAGATACGCAGTATTTT.

This clone is judged medium-sized. This CDR3 is also generated by other DNA sequences in the sample. The chain recombines TRBV30 with TRBJ2-2; perhaps D is TRBD1 or TRBD2 (6 bases each). Trimming removed 3 bases at V and 5 bases at J, with 16 bases between. There are 15 residues in the CDR3. Germline CDR1 reads GTSNPN; CDR2 reads SVGIG (reference sequence). Written as DNA, the CDR3 is TGTGCCTGGAGGAGTGCAGGGGAGGATACCGGGGAGCTGTTTTTT. It encodes CAWRSAGEDTGELFF.

This clone was seen a handful of times. V usage is TRBV28 and J usage is TRBJ1-2; no clear D. Trimming cost V 3 bases and J 5 bases, with 10 bases left between them. CDR1 is MDHEN, CDR2 SYDVKM, per germline. The CDR3 consists of 13 residues. Here the CDR3 DNA reads TGTGCCAGCAGTTTTGCCCGGCCTTATGGCTACACCTTC. Protein sequence: CASSFARPYGYTF.

CDR3 protein: CASSMGSGANEKLFF. CDR3 DNA: TGTGCCAGTAGTATGGGCTCAGGGGCGAATGAAAAACTGTTTTTT. The chain couples TRBV19 to TRBJ1-4; maybe TRBD1 (6 bases). Germline V gene data show CDR1 as LNHDA and CDR2 as SQIVND (reference sequence). V dropped 3 bases and J dropped 5 bases, with 13 bases sitting between them. The CDR3 covers 15 residues.

The chain recombines TRBV5-4 with TRBJ1-3; D call uncertain. Germline-derived CDR1 and CDR2 are SGHNT and YYREEE (reference sequence). The V gene lost 0 bases and the J gene lost 1 base, with 8 bases spanning the gap. The CDR3 covers 15 residues. CDR3 coding DNA: TGTGCCAGCAGCTTGGATCGGAGGTCTGGAAACACCATATATTTT. It translates to CASSLDRRSGNTIYF.